One sample yielded the 8 T cell receptor beta chains listed below, sequenced in a study of T cell responses to AZD1222 COVID-19 vaccine. This table comes from immunoSEQ multiplex PCR, and its TCRdb copy is limited to in-frame clones, with some not included. This repertoire shows 90,000 to 130,000 clones, roughly 87% found once; its top ten account for approximately 3.1%. The material was peripheral blood, obtained on day 0 of MenACWY control vaccination. These receptors were taken from an adult in good health.

The chain has TRBV3-1 (or the pseudogene TRBV3-2) and TRBJ2-5; 9 bases map to TRBD1. Germline CDR1 LGHDT, CDR2 YNNKEL (reference sequence). V lost 4 bases, J lost 1 base, and 4 bases stayed unmatched. The CDR3 consists of 15 residues. The CDR3 DNA reads as TGTGCCAGCAGCCCGAGGACAGGGGCCCAAGAGACCCAGTACTTC. It is translated as CASSPRTGAQETQYF.

This clone has only a few counts. The genes are TRBV28 and TRBJ1-2; no definite D call. Germline V gene lookup returns CDR1 MDHEN and CDR2 SYDVKM. The V end lost 5 bases, the J end lost 0 bases, and 10 bases lay between the germline ends. CDR3 length: 14 amino acids. The CDR3 DNA reads as TGTGCCAGCAGTCCCCCGACCTCTAACTATGGCTACACCTTC. This encodes CASSPPTSNYGYTF.

The V gene is TRBV29-1, the J gene TRBJ2-7, with 8 bases aligning to TRBD2. Unmatched junction bases numbered 8, after V lost 5 bases and J lost 5 bases. CDR3 length: 13 amino acids. The V gene's germline CDR1 is SQVTM and CDR2 ANQGSEA. CDR3 loop: CSVSPGLAHEQYF. CDR3 nucleotides: TGCAGCGTTTCCCCCGGACTAGCACACGAGCAGTACTTC.

The V gene is TRBV10-1, the J gene TRBJ2-3; D call uncertain. The germline V and J ends were trimmed by 2 bases and 5 bases, with 8 bases remaining between them. Germline CDR1 reads WNHNN; CDR2 reads SYGVQD (reference sequence). The CDR3 is 13 residues long. In nucleotides, the CDR3 is TGCGCCAGCAGTGAGAATCGTGGAGATACGCAGTATTTT. Encoded protein: CASSENRGDTQYF.

The J gene is TRBJ1-5, the V gene TRBV4-1; TRBD1 might be the D (6 bases). The CDR3 is 15 residues long. V was cut by 4 bases and J by 4 bases, with 14 bases left in between. Germline CDR1 is MGHRA and CDR2 is YSYEKL. CDR3 bases: TGCGCCAGCAGCCTTGCGAGGGGGGGAAATCAGCCCCAGCATTTT. Its translation is CASSLARGGNQPQHF.

A remark on this clone: One end of the junction varies from germline; a read error may be responsible. The chain combines TRBV2 with TRBJ2-1; no clear D gene. The CDR3 length is 13 residues. From germline, CDR1 is SNHLY and CDR2 FYNNEI. The DNA of the CDR3 is TGTGCCAGCAGCGAAGGACGGAACAATGAGCAGTTCTTC. Amino acid sequence: CASSEGRNNEQFF.

This chain joins TRBV10-1 and TRBJ2-5, with D possibly matching TRBD2 (6 bases). CDR1 WNHNN and CDR2 SYGVQD come from the germline V gene (reference sequence). The CDR3 is 14 amino acids. The V and J ends lost 8 bases and 2 bases respectively, with 15 bases between them. In DNA, the CDR3 is TGCGCCAGCGGTAATGGACTACAGCAAGAGACCCAGTACTTC. Amino acids: CASGNGLQQETQYF.

This sequence joins TRBV5-6 and TRBJ2-7, with D tentatively TRBD1 or TRBD2 (5 bases each). The CDR3 spans 17 residues. Germline V CDR1 and CDR2: SGHDT, YYEEEE. Trimming stripped 4 bases from V and 3 bases from J, with 23 bases between. In nucleotides, the CDR3 is TGTGCCAGCAGCGGACCTCCTCTCTACGGGACGTTCTACGAGCAGTACTTC. It codes for CASSGPPLYGTFYEQYF.